The clone carrying this T cell receptor beta chain has a single count. Antigen specificity is unknown. These data belong to a study of T cells in localized non-small cell lung cancer. Broader study findings: Longer overall survival accompanied higher blood T cell density. Only one tumor region went through sequencing, so heterogeneity may still be there. A median of approximately 50 of the top 100 tumor clones appeared in adjacent lung, which was paired and uninvolved. Highest T cell clonality was seen in uninvolved adjacent lung, surpassing that measured in tumor.

TCRdb's table, derived via immunoSEQ multiplex PCR, lists solely in-frame clones and lacks some. The table records tens of thousands of clones, almost 90% of them present only once. The CDR3 is 15 residues long. Germline V gene data show CDR1 as SGHTA and CDR2 as FQGNSA. V shed 1 base and J shed 7 bases, with 16 bases lying between them. The origin of this receptor is a woman aged 40-69 years with stage I lung adenocarcinoma. The chain recombines TRBV7-2 with TRBJ1-2, with TRBD1 as a possible D gene (6 bases). The sequenced sample was peripheral blood, obtained before any cancer treatment. The CDR3 DNA is TGTGCCAGCAGCTTAGAGGGCCAGGGGTTCGGTGGCTACACCTTC. It is translated as CASSLEGQGFGGYTF.